The 19 T cell receptor beta chains in this list originate from one sample, sequenced in a study of T cells in Graves' hyperthyroidism and ophthalmopathy. TCR beta CDR3 regions were amplified from RNA transcripts. RT-PCR in the first round (using the HTBI primer set) targeted the TCR CDR3. TCRdb fed the multiplex PCR reads into MiXCR, producing one record per CDR3 protein. The sample lists hundreds of thousands of distinct CDR3 sequences; over 15% were seen once. The material sequenced was blood. These receptors originate from a woman in her late teens or twenties with Graves' hyperthyroidism.

The chain recombines TRBV12-3 or TRBV12-4 with TRBJ2-7; tentatively, D is TRBD1 (5 bases). Trimming removed 6 bases from V and 3 bases from J, with 15 bases in between. The CDR3 has 14 residues. The CDR3 loop reads CASSLLGRGYEQYF. The CDR3 DNA is TGTGCCAGCAGCCTCCTGGGAAGGGGCTACGAGCAGTACTTC.

DNA of the CDR3: TGTGCCAGCAGCGTCCGGACAGGGTCTGGAAACACCATATATTTT. It is translated as CASSVRTGSGNTIYF. The gene calls are TRBV9 and TRBJ1-3; TRBD1 matches 8 bases. The CDR3 extends over 15 amino acids. Germline V gene lookup returns CDR1 SGDLS and CDR2 YYNGEE. With 2 bases clipped from V and 1 base from J, the junction kept 2 bases outside the gene matches.

The chain is built from TRBV7-8 and TRBJ2-2; 7 bases align to TRBD1. The CDR3 runs to 16 residues. Germline trimming cut 5 bases from V and 4 bases from J; bases unmatched to any gene: 10. CDR1 is SGHVS and CDR2 is FQNEAQ in the germline V gene. The CDR3 spells CASSLLRQGSTGELFF. The CDR3 nucleotides read TGTGCCAGCAGCCTACTAAGACAGGGCAGCACCGGGGAGCTGTTTTTT.

The DNA of the CDR3 is TGTGCCATCAGGAGGGGACAGGGCGCGGGCGAGCAGTACTTC. It translates to CAIRRGQGAGEQYF. The chain combines TRBV10-3 with TRBJ2-7; the match to TRBD1 covers 9 bases. The germline V gene has CDR1 ENHRY and CDR2 SYGVKD. This CDR3 comprises 14 residues. Losses at the gene ends were 6 bases for V and 6 bases for J; bases not matched to a gene: 9.

A note on this clonotype: A read error may explain this, as a much larger clone is one base away. The J gene is TRBJ1-1, the V gene TRBV7-2, with D uncertain. The CDR3 is 14 amino acids. With 0 bases removed from V and 6 bases from J, the gap between germline ends came to 11 bases. The germline gives CDR1 SGHTA, CDR2 FQGNSA. DNA for the CDR3: TGTGCCAGCAGCTTAGCGATTACCGGGCCTGAAGCTTTCTTT. Residues: CASSLAITGPEAFF.

In this sample, this clonotype turned up many times. The V and J genes are TRBV5-5 and TRBJ2-1; D is unresolved. The CDR3 runs to 16 residues. CDR1 and CDR2 (germline): SGHKS, YYEKEE (reference sequence). Trimming left V 4 bases short and J 0 bases short, with 14 bases between. CDR3 DNA: TGTGCCAGCAGCCCCCGCTTGATTAGCTCCTACAATGAGCAGTTCTTC. Its protein product is CASSPRLISSYNEQFF.

In this sample, this clonotype turned up a few times. The chain recombines TRBV15 with TRBJ1-5, with unresolved D. V gave up 3 bases and J gave up 1 base, with 16 bases separating them. The germline V gene encodes CDR1 LNHNV and CDR2 YYDKDF (reference sequence). This CDR3 spans 17 amino acids. CDR3 amino acids: CATSRYSGLLSNQPQHF. Here the CDR3 DNA reads TGTGCCACCAGCAGGTATTCGGGCCTCTTGAGCAATCAGCCCCAGCATTTT.

This clonotype has at least ten counts. The chain joins TRBV27 to TRBJ2-3; D is perhaps TRBD2 (6 bases). Germline CDR1 MNHEY, CDR2 SMNVEV (reference sequence). Between the trimmed V and J ends, which lost 2 bases and 1 base, there was a span of 13 bases. CDR3 length: 16 residues. The CDR3 sequence: CASSLIPGDRTDTQYF. CDR3 sequence (DNA): TGTGCCAGCAGTTTAATTCCGGGGGACCGCACAGATACGCAGTATTTT.

This chain links TRBV7-9 with TRBJ2-4, with 9 nucleotides matching TRBD2. The germline CDR1 and CDR2 sequences are SEHNR and FQNEAQ (reference sequence). The CDR3 covers 14 residues. J gave up 6 bases and V 5 bases, and 5 bases lay outside the gene matches. CDR3 residues: CASSEREAANIQYF. In nucleotides, the CDR3 is TGTGCCAGCAGCGAGCGGGAGGCTGCAAACATTCAGTACTTC.

In DNA, the CDR3 is TGCGCCAGCAGCCAAGGACACAGGGGGGAAGAGACCCAGTACTTC. Protein product: CASSQGHRGEETQYF. The rearrangement joins TRBV4-1 to TRBJ2-5; 8 bases agree with TRBD1. J was trimmed by 3 bases and V by 1 base; bases with no gene match: 4. This CDR3 has 15 residues. Germline V lookup: CDR1 MGHRA, CDR2 YSYEKL.

The chain recombines TRBV6-2 or TRBV6-3 with TRBJ2-1, with D tentatively TRBD1 (6 bases). The V and J ends lost 2 bases and 1 base respectively, with 15 bases between them. This CDR3 spans 17 amino acids. CDR1 MNHEY and CDR2 SVGEGT come from the germline V gene. CDR3: CASSYGGFGYSYNEQFF. The CDR3 DNA is TGTGCCAGCAGTTACGGGGGCTTCGGGTATTCCTACAATGAGCAGTTCTTC.

Concerning this clonotype: The junction and the germline gene differ at one end; a read error may be behind it. The chain employs TRBV7-8 and TRBJ2-1; 8 bases are a match to TRBD2. This CDR3 comprises 16 residues. Germline lookup yields CDR1 SGHVS and CDR2 FQNEAQ. CDR3 coding DNA: TGTGCCAGCAGCGCGACGGGGAGCGGGGGAGGCAATGAGCAGCTCTTC. It encodes CASSATGSGGGNEQLF.

This clonotype was seen repeatedly, ten times or more. Here the CDR3 reads CASSLVGGGGSLNTEAFF. DNA of the CDR3: TGTGCCAGCAGCTTAGTAGGTGGGGGGGGCAGCTTGAACACTGAAGCTTTCTTT. This chain connects TRBV7-2 to TRBJ1-1; TRBD1 might be the D (6 bases). V lost 1 base and J lost 0, with 18 bases in between. The CDR3 loop spans 18 amino acids. Germline-derived CDR1 and CDR2 are SGHTA and FQGNSA.

V and J are TRBV27 and TRBJ1-6, with 7 bases lining up with TRBD1. CDR3 size: 15 residues. Germline V gene sequence: CDR1 MNHEY, CDR2 SMNVEV (reference sequence). V was pared by 6 bases and J by 5 bases, with 7 bases of the junction left unmatched. The DNA of the CDR3 is TGTGCCAGCAGCACCGGGACAGCCAATAATTCACCCCTCCACTTT. Protein product: CASSTGTANNSPLHF.

The chain links TRBV10-3 to TRBJ2-7, with D possibly TRBD2 on 5 matching bases. Trimming took 3 bases from V and 2 from J, leaving 17 bases between them. The V gene's germline CDR1 is ENHRY and CDR2 SYGVKD. The CDR3 has 16 residues. Written as DNA, the CDR3 is TGTGCCATCAGTGAAGACGGTAGGAGGAATCCCTACGAGCAGTACTTC. It is translated as CAISEDGRRNPYEQYF.

This clonotype was observed a few times. The V gene is TRBV13, the J gene TRBJ2-5, with 9 nucleotides matching TRBD2. The CDR3 loop spans 15 amino acids. CDR1 and CDR2 (germline): PRHDT, FYEKMQ (reference sequence). J gave up 2 bases and V 4 bases, and 5 bases lay outside the gene matches. CDR3 amino acids: CASSSGLARQETQYF. Here the CDR3 DNA reads TGTGCCAGCAGCTCCGGACTAGCGAGGCAAGAGACCCAGTACTTC. Full variable domain (missing parts from reference TRBV13 and TRBJ2-5): AAGVIQSPRHLIKEKRETATLKCYPIPRHDTVYWYQQGPGQDPQFLISFYEKMQSDKGSIPDRFSAQQFSDYHSELNMSSLELGDSALYFCASSSGLARQETQYFGPGTRLLVL.

The rearrangement links TRBV7-2 to TRBJ2-1; a weak D match, TRBD2 (5 bases). V lost 3 bases and J 2 bases, leaving 11 bases between the germline ends. Germline assignment: CDR1 SGHTA and CDR2 FQGNSA. The CDR3 covers 15 residues. CDR3 nucleotides: TGTGCCAGCAGCTTTGGTGGGAGCCCCTACAATGAGCAGTTCTTC. This sequence encodes CASSFGGSPYNEQFF.

This clonotype turned up a few times. V usage is TRBV9 and J usage is TRBJ2-7; the D is unclear. V lost 0 bases to trimming and J lost 0 bases, with 7 bases between them. The CDR3 runs to 14 residues. Per germline, CDR1 SGDLS and CDR2 YYNGEE. The CDR3 spells CASSVGRSSYEQYF. CDR3 in DNA: TGTGCCAGCAGCGTAGGTAGGAGCTCCTACGAGCAGTACTTC.

This clonotype appeared many times. The rearrangement links TRBV10-3 to TRBJ2-1; D call uncertain. The CDR3 consists of 17 residues. Germline CDR1 is ENHRY and CDR2 is SYGVKD. Trimming left V 3 bases short and J 4 bases short, with 19 bases between. CDR3 coding DNA: TGTGCCATCAGTGATCGGGTTTCGGCAAGCTCATACAATGAGCAGTTCTTC. It is translated as CAISDRVSASSYNEQFF.